This is a list of T cell receptor beta chains from one sample in a study of blood T cell repertoires in COVID-19. Sequencing used immunoSEQ multiplex PCR; TCRdb keeps in-frame clones, though not all of them. The sample lists approximately 89,000 clones; 75% to 85% were seen once. Specimen: peripheral blood. These receptors originate from a woman of 80 years or more with acute or convalescent COVID-19. Each CDR3 is given with its conserved first and last residue. The D gene is left open where the match is weak. Size is stated for part of the rows, as once, few or many counts, or as a class when the clone is expanded.

J gene,V gene,D gene,clone size,CDR3 protein
TRBJ1-2,TRBV5-8,TRBD1,NA,CASSPGQTYGYTF
TRBJ1-3,TRBV27,TRBD1,NA,CASSLWFRQGMGGNTIYF
TRBJ2-7,TRBV7-2,TRBD1,many,CASSSYGRGNYYEQYF
TRBJ1-1,TRBV6-1,NA,once,CASSEWAVSGAFF
TRBJ1-1,TRBV3-1/TRBV3-2,NA,NA,CASSPWGERNTEAFF
TRBJ1-6,TRBV6-6,TRBD1,NA,CASSYPGQADSPLHF
TRBJ1-1,TRBV25-1,TRBD1,NA,CASSAYRGSTEAFF
TRBJ1-1,TRBV5-1,NA,NA,CASSPLVGGSTEAFF
TRBJ2-7,TRBV21-1,NA,NA,CASSKGGPYRRYF
TRBJ2-3,TRBV6-5,NA,NA,CASRDQYPDTQYF
TRBJ1-2,TRBV11-2,NA,NA,CASSNEGVYGYTF
TRBJ2-3,TRBV20-1,NA,NA,CSARTGDTQYF
TRBJ2-5,TRBV14,TRBD1,NA,CASSRRTGFQETQYF
TRBJ2-1,TRBV5-1,TRBD2,NA,CASSYSSGGLVYEQFF
TRBJ1-3,TRBV28,TRBD1,NA,CASSLRTGGSYGNTIYF
TRBJ2-5,TRBV9,TRBD2,few,CASSVEGLGGETQYF
TRBJ2-7,TRBV29-1,NA,NA,CSVETSSYEQYF
TRBJ2-7,TRBV18,TRBD2,NA,CASSTTSGAVYGQYF
TRBJ2-5,TRBV10-3,NA,NA,CAIGGTEETQYF
TRBJ1-1,TRBV7-2,NA,NA,CASSLGLLRGAWRTEAFF
TRBJ2-1,TRBV4-1,TRBD2,NA,CASSQAPTSGGAGEQFF
TRBJ1-2,TRBV11-2,TRBD1,once,CASIGTGYGYTF
TRBJ1-5,TRBV20-1,NA,NA,CSASRGGVGNQPQHF
TRBJ2-4,TRBV5-6,TRBD2,NA,CASSEPGTSGAQGIQYF
TRBJ2-1,TRBV5-4,TRBD2,NA,CASKLSGIFNEQFF
TRBJ1-2,TRBV4-1,TRBD1,NA,CASSLDKGTGSGYTF
TRBJ2-3,TRBV10-3,NA,NA,CAISQDTTDTQYF
TRBJ1-1,TRBV21-1,NA,NA,CATQGGNTEAFF
TRBJ2-1,TRBV27,TRBD2,NA,CASSSGLAVNEQFF
TRBJ2-6,TRBV25-1,NA,NA,CASSEFIGSGANVLTF
TRBJ2-5,TRBV7-9,TRBD1,NA,CASRLGTGLETQYF
TRBJ2-1,TRBV27,NA,NA,CASRPEGVLTKNEQFF
TRBJ1-1,TRBV7-2,NA,NA,CASSLERVVTEAFF
TRBJ2-7,TRBV5-1,TRBD1,NA,CASSLVSGGSSYEQYF
TRBJ1-4,TRBV10-2,NA,NA,CASSDGHNEKLFF
TRBJ2-5,TRBV4-1,TRBD1,NA,CASSRTISRDREETQYF
TRBJ1-5,TRBV6-2/TRBV6-3,NA,NA,CASSYGDTGSFQPQHF
TRBJ2-1,TRBV18,NA,NA,CASSTAGSEQFF
TRBJ1-5,TRBV19,NA,few,CASSATGSSNQPQHF
TRBJ2-1,TRBV15,NA,NA,CATSRGESSYNEQFF
TRBJ2-1,TRBV3-1/TRBV3-2,TRBD2,NA,CASSPRWREVYNEQFF
TRBJ2-3,TRBV9,TRBD1,NA,CASSLRDRGTDTQYF
TRBJ2-5,TRBV5-1,NA,NA,CASSSLQETQYF
TRBJ2-1,TRBV14,TRBD2,NA,CASRSETSGSLNEQFF
TRBJ1-2,TRBV18,NA,NA,CASSPRREDGYTF
TRBJ1-2,TRBV6-5,NA,NA,CASSYSTGYGYTF
TRBJ2-7,TRBV6-5,TRBD2,NA,CASSYIQGTRRREQYF
TRBJ1-6,TRBV10-3,TRBD1,NA,CAIKRTGDESPLHF
TRBJ2-2,TRBV5-1,TRBD1,NA,CASSRRTGPNTGELFF